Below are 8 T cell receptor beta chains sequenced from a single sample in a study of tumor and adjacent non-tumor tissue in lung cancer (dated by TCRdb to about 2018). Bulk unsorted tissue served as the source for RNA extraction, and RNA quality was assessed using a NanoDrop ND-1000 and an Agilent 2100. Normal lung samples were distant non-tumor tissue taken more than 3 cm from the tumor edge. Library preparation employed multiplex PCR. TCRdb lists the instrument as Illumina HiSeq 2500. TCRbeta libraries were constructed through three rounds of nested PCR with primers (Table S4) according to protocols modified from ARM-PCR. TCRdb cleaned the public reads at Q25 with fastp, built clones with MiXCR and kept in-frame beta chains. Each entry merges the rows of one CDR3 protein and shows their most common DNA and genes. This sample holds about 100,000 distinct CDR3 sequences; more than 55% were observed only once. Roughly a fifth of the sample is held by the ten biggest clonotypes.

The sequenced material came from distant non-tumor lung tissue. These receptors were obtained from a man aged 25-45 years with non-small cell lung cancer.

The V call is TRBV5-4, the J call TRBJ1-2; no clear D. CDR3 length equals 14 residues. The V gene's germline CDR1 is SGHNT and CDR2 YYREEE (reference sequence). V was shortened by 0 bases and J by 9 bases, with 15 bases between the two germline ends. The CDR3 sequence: CASSLVDPEYSYTF. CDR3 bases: TGTGCCAGCAGCTTGGTGGATCCCGAATATAGCTACACCTTC.

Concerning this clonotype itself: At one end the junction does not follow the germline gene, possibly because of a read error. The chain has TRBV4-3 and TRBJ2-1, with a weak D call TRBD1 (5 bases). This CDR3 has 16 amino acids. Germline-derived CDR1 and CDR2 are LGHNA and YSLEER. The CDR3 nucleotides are TGCGCCAGAAGCCTGAGTCGACAGATCTCCTACAATGAACAGTTCTTC. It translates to CARSLSRQISYNEQFF.

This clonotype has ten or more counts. CDR3 nucleotides: TGCAGCGTGGTGGGGGGGGCCTTGGGCACTGAAGCTTTCTTT. This codes for CSVVGGALGTEAFF. This chain links TRBV29-1 with TRBJ1-1; TRBD1 might be the D (6 bases). V was cut by 6 bases and J by 4 bases, with 18 bases left in between. This CDR3 comprises 14 residues. The germline CDR1 and CDR2 sequences are SQVTM and ANQGSEA.

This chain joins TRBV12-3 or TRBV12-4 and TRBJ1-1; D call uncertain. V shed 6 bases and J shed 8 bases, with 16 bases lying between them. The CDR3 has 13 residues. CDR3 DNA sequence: TGTGCCAGCAGCCTCACACAGAGCACAGAAGCTTTCTTT. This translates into CASSLTQSTEAFF.

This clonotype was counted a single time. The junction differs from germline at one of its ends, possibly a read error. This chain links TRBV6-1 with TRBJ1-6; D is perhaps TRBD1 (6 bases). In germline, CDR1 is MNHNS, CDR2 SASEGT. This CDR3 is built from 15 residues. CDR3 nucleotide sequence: TGTGCCACCAGTGAAGAAGAGGGGGGGAATTCACCCCCCCACTTT. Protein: CATSEEEGGNSPPHF.

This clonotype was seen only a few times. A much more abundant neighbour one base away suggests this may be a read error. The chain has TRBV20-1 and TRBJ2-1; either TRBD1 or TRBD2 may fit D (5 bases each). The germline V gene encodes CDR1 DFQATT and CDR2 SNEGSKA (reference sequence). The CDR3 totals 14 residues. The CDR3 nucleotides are TGCAGTGCGAGAGCAGGGTCTAGCTTCGGTGAGCAGTTCTTC. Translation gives CSARAGSSFGEQFF.

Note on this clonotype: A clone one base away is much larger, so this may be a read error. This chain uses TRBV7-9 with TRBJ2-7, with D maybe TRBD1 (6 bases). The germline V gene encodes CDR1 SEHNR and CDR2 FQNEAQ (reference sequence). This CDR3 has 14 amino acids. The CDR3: CASNLFGQNYEQYF. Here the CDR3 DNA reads TGTGCCAGCAACTTATTCGGACAGAACTACGAGCAGTACTTC.

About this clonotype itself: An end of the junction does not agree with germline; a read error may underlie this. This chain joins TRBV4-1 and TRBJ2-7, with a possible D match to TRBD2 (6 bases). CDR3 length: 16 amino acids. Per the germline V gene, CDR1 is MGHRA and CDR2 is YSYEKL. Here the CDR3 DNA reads TGCGCCAGTAGCCAAGATGAGATGGGAGGTACGTACGTGCAGTACTTC. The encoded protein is CASSQDEMGGTYVQYF.